This T cell receptor (beta chain) was identified during a study of identical twins. TCRdb reprocessed the 5' RACE reads with MiXCR, giving one entry per CDR3 protein. The table has about 1.7 million distinct CDR3 sequences, 25% to 35% seen once. Study-wide results and caveats: Models predicted too little out-of-frame TCR alpha sharing in monozygotic twins. The presence of invariant MAIT and iNKT cells could partly confound analyses of zero-insertion sequences. Twins shared beta out-of-frame sequences in excess, but this excess was weaker.

Details on this clonotype: Its cognate antigen is unknown. The junction departs from germline at one end; a sequencing error may be responsible.

The CDR3 totals 14 residues. Germline values: CDR1 SGHRS, CDR2 YFSETQ. Sequencing was performed on cord blood. The TCR originated in a newborn girl in good health. The chain recombines TRBV5-1 with TRBJ2-7, with 8 bases lining up with TRBD1. CDR3 coding DNA: TGCGCCAGCGGCTTAAACAGGGGGAAGAACGAGCAGTACTTC. Translated, it gives CASGLNRGKNEQYF. Based on the CDR3 plus reference TRBV5-1 and TRBJ2-7, the full variable domain is KAGVTQTPRYLIKTRGQQVTLSCSPISGHRSVSWYQQTPGQGLQFLFEYFSETQRNKGNFPGRFSGRQFSNSRSEMNVSTLELGDSALYLCASGLNRGKNEQYFGPGTRLTVT.